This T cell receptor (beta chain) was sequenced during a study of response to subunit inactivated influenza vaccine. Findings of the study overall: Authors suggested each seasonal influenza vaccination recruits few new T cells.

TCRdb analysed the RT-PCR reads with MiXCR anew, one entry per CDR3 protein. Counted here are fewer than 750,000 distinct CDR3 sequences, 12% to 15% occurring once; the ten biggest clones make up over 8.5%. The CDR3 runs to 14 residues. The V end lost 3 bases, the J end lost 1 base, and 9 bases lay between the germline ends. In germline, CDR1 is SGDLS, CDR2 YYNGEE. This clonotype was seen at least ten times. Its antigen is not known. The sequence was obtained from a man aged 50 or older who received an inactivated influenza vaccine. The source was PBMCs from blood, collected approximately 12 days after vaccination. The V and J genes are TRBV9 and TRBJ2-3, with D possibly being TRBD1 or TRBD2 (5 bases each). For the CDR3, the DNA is TGTGCCAGCAGCGCGGGGCTCCGCACAGATACGCAGTATTTT. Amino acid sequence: CASSAGLRTDTQYF.